The rows below give T cell receptor beta chains drawn from one sample of a study of blood T cell repertoires in COVID-19. The assay was immunoSEQ multiplex PCR, and TCRdb's table has in-frame clones only and misses some. In the table there are some 150,000 clones, approximately 90% of which are singletons. Sequenced: PBMCs or T cells enriched from blood (not recorded which). The receptors shown here come from a man aged 45 to 65 who had recovered from COVID-19. Both conserved end residues are part of each CDR3. D genes are given only for firm matches. For some rows the clone size is stated as once, few or many, or as a class when expanded; others skip it.

TRBV19,TRBD2,once,TRBJ2-7,TGTGCCAGTAGTAGGGACGGGAGGGCCTACGAGCAGTACTTC,CASSRDGRAYEQYF
TRBV6-6,TRBD1,-,TRBJ1-2,TGTGCCAGCAGCCCTGGACAGGGGAAGAACTATGGCTACACCTTC,CASSPGQGKNYGYTF
TRBV7-8,TRBD1,-,TRBJ1-5,TGTGCCAGCAGCACTCCAAGTGCACAGGGGGCTAGGTTCCATCAGCCCCAGCATTTT,CASSTPSAQGARFHQPQHF
TRBV9,-,-,TRBJ1-3,TGTGCCAGCAGCGTAGATCTGAGCTCTGGAAACACCATATATTTT,CASSVDLSSGNTIYF
TRBV5-6,-,-,TRBJ1-1,TGTGCCAGCAGCCTTTTCACTGAAGCTTTCTTT,CASSLFTEAFF
TRBV7-3,TRBD2,-,TRBJ2-2,TGTGCCAGCAGCTTAGAGCGGGAGGCGTTCGCGAACACCGGGGAGCTGTTTTTT,CASSLEREAFANTGELFF
TRBV3-1/TRBV3-2,-,-,TRBJ1-5,TGTGCCAGCAGCCTGGGCGCAGGTCAGCCCCAGCATTTT,CASSLGAGQPQHF
TRBV15,TRBD1,-,TRBJ2-4,TGTGCCACCAGCAGGGAACAGGGGCCAGCCAAAAACATTCAGTACTTC,CATSREQGPAKNIQYF
TRBV7-2,TRBD1,-,TRBJ1-2,TGTGCCAGCAGCCCGAGGACAGGGAGCTCTTATGGCTACACCTTC,CASSPRTGSSYGYTF
TRBV28,-,-,TRBJ1-2,TGTGCCAGCAGGTCGGGGGGGTTCTATGGCTACACCTTC,CASRSGGFYGYTF
TRBV7-2,TRBD2,-,TRBJ2-5,TGTGCCAGCAGCTTTTCGAGCGGGGGGGAGACCCAGTACTTC,CASSFSSGGETQYF
TRBV6-5,-,-,TRBJ1-2,TGTGCCAGCAGTTACTCGGCGGGATCTAAGGGCTACACCTTC,CASSYSAGSKGYTF
TRBV18,-,-,TRBJ1-2,TGTGCCAGCTCACCGTTCTCCGGGGGACTAAAGAACTATGGCTACACCTTC,CASSPFSGGLKNYGYTF
TRBV5-1,-,-,TRBJ2-1,TGCGCCAGCAGCCACGCAGCAGGCTACAATGAGCAGTTCTTC,CASSHAAGYNEQFF
TRBV3-1/TRBV3-2,-,-,TRBJ2-1,TGTGCCAGCAGCCCAGCGCGAGGGGGGGGTAATGAGCAGTTCTTC,CASSPARGGGNEQFF
TRBV6-4,-,few,TRBJ2-2,TGTGCCAGCAGTGCACAGGACCTCAACACCGGGGAGCTGTTTTTT,CASSAQDLNTGELFF
TRBV7-6,TRBD2,once,TRBJ2-3,TGTGCCAGCAGCTTACTAGCGGGGGTAGAGGATACGCAGTATTTT,CASSLLAGVEDTQYF
TRBV18,-,-,TRBJ2-5,TGTGCCAGCTCACCCTCGGAGACCCAGTACTTC,CASSPSETQYF
TRBV6-5,TRBD1,-,TRBJ2-3,TGTGCCAGCAGCCTGGGACAGGCGGTTACGCAGTATTTT,CASSLGQAVTQYF
TRBV25-1,TRBD1,-,TRBJ2-7,TGTGCCAGCAGTGAATTTCACAGGGGGTCCTACGAGCAGTACTTC,CASSEFHRGSYEQYF
TRBV5-1,-,-,TRBJ1-6,TGCGCCAGCAGCTTGGCGGGGACTGCGTATAATTCACCCCTCCACTTT,CASSLAGTAYNSPLHF
TRBV5-1,TRBD1,-,TRBJ2-7,TGCGCCAGCAGCCCGGGACAGGGGGGATACTACGAGCAGTACTTC,CASSPGQGGYYEQYF
TRBV5-4,TRBD1,-,TRBJ2-1,TGTGCCAGCAGCTTGGACAGGGGGTCCTACAATGAGCAGTTCTTC,CASSLDRGSYNEQFF
TRBV6-4,-,-,TRBJ1-1,TGTGCCAGCAGTGTAGGAGCTAACACTGAAGCTTTCTTT,CASSVGANTEAFF
TRBV28,-,-,TRBJ1-1,TGTGCCAGCGCCATAAGGACAGTCGGAACTGTTGCTTTCTTT,CASAIRTVGTVAFF
TRBV6-2/TRBV6-3,-,-,TRBJ2-5,TGTGCCAGCAGTGGCGGCGGCTGGGACAATATCAAGACCCAGTACTTC,CASSGGGWDNIKTQYF
TRBV9,TRBD2,-,TRBJ2-3,TGTGCCAGCAGCGCTAGCGGACGCACAGATACGCAGTATTTT,CASSASGRTDTQYF
TRBV30,TRBD2,-,TRBJ2-1,TGTGCCTGGAGTACTAAAACCGGGACTACCTCCTACAATGAGCAGTTCTTC,CAWSTKTGTTSYNEQFF
TRBV27,TRBD2,-,TRBJ2-7,TGTGCCAGCAGTTATTCTAGCGGGAGGGACGAGCAGTACTTC,CASSYSSGRDEQYF
TRBV15,-,-,TRBJ1-1,TGTGCCACCAGCAGGGGGGAGGCAGCTCATAACACTGAAGCTTTCTTT,CATSRGEAAHNTEAFF
TRBV24-1,-,few,TRBJ1-2,TGTGCCACCAGTGACCCACAGGTCGACTATGGCTACACCTTC,CATSDPQVDYGYTF
TRBV5-1,-,few,TRBJ1-4,TGCGCCAGCAGCTTGGCCGACAGGCCGGGCGGAACTAATGAAAAACTGTTTTTT,CASSLADRPGGTNEKLFF
TRBV5-1,-,-,TRBJ2-5,TGCGCCAGCAGCTTGTTCGGGTCAGGGTCAGAAGAGACCCAGTACTTC,CASSLFGSGSEETQYF